This passage covers 25 T cell receptor beta chains from one sample sequenced in a study of control samples from healthy donors and cancer patients (dated by TCRdb to 2020 to 2022). The receptor library was made with the immunoSEQ multiplex PCR assay. TCRdb took this table from immuneACCESS and kept in-frame rearrangements with V and J called. Such tables lack part of the clones; where checked against another copy, unresolved V genes explain under half of the gap, and the rest is unexplained. The sample profile shows about 160,000 clones; 85% to 95% of them were found once. The ten largest clones represent approximately 4% of the sample. Sequenced material: blood. The origin of the receptors is an older woman in good health.

The J gene is TRBJ2-1, the V gene TRBV29-1; 13 nucleotides align to TRBD2. V shed 4 bases, J shed 4 bases, and the junction held 4 bases outside the gene matches. This CDR3 comprises 15 residues. Germline V gene lookup returns CDR1 SQVTM and CDR2 ANQGSEA. The CDR3 region has the DNA TGCAGCGTTGCCGCACTAGCGGGGGGGTACAATGAGCAGTTCTTC. Its protein product is CSVAALAGGYNEQFF.

The gene calls are TRBV5-5 and TRBJ1-2, with TRBD1 identical over 9 bases. The V segment lost 4 bases and the J segment 4 bases; nucleotides outside the gene matches: 5. Germline V CDR1 and CDR2: SGHKS, YYEKEE (reference sequence). The CDR3 spans 14 residues. The CDR3 loop is CASSRDREGYGYTF. The CDR3 nucleotides read TGTGCCAGCAGCCGGGACAGGGAAGGCTATGGCTACACCTTC. Full variable domain (remainder filled in from reference TRBV5-5 and TRBJ1-2): DAGVTQSPTHLIKTRGQQVTLRCSPISGHKSVSWYQQVLGQGPQFIFQYYEKEERGRGNFPDRFSARQFPNYSSELNVNALLLGDSALYLCASSRDREGYGYTFGSGTRLTVV.

This rearrangement joins TRBV29-1 to TRBJ2-2; D ambiguous. V lost 4 bases to trimming and J lost 1 base, with 4 bases between them. The CDR3 runs 12 residues. Germline CDR1 is SQVTM and CDR2 is ANQGSEA. The CDR3 region is CSVGQNTGELFF. CDR3 nucleotide sequence: TGCAGCGTTGGGCAGAACACCGGGGAGCTGTTTTTT.

The chain employs TRBV7-9 and TRBJ1-5, with a tentative D call TRBD1 (6 bases). Germline V gene data show CDR1 as SEHNR and CDR2 as FQNEAQ (reference sequence). V lost 1 base and J lost 4, with 11 bases in between. CDR3 size: 15 residues. The CDR3 nucleotides read TGTGCCAGCAGCTTAGGGACAGTTGGAAATCAGCCCCAGCATTTT. Its translation: CASSLGTVGNQPQHF.

The chain has TRBV7-9 and TRBJ2-3; the D call may be TRBD1 or TRBD2 (5 bases each). The CDR3 runs 17 residues. The germline V gene encodes CDR1 SEHNR and CDR2 FQNEAQ (reference sequence). The V and J ends lost 10 bases and 3 bases respectively, with 26 bases between them. The CDR3 here is CATNLRGASVGTDTQYF. As DNA, the CDR3 is TGTGCCACCAACCTAAGGGGAGCTAGTGTGGGAACAGATACGCAGTATTTT.

This clone was seen more than once but under ten times. J is TRBJ1-1 and V is TRBV7-2; TRBD1 agrees at 10 bases. Germline V CDR1 and CDR2: SGHTA, FQGNSA. The CDR3 is made up of 16 amino acids. The junction had 12 bases not matched to a gene; V was cut back by 5 bases and J by 6 bases. The CDR3, as DNA: TGTGCCAGCAGCCCTCGGGACAGGGGTCTAAGGCCTGAAGCTTTCTTT. This translates into CASSPRDRGLRPEAFF. The variable domain in full, with the rest retrieved from reference TRBV7-2 and TRBJ1-1, is GAGVSQSPSNKVTEKGKDVELRCDPISGHTALYWYRQSLGQGLEFLIYFQGNSAPDKSGLPSDRFSAERTGGSVSTLTIQRTQQEDSAVYLCASSPRDRGLRPEAFFGQGTRLTVV.

V usage is TRBV7-9 and J usage is TRBJ2-7, with TRBD2 matching over 7 bases. V shed 0 bases, J shed 7 bases, and the junction held 6 bases outside the gene matches. This CDR3 comprises 14 residues. The germline gives CDR1 SEHNR, CDR2 FQNEAQ (reference sequence). CDR3 bases: TGTGCCAGCAGCTTAGCTGGGGGGGACGAGGAGCAGTACTTC. Translation: CASSLAGGDEEQYF. Based on the CDR3 plus reference TRBV7-9 and TRBJ2-7, the full variable domain is DTGVSQNPRHKITKRGQNVTFRCDPISEHNRLYWYRQTLGQGPEFLTYFQNEAQLEKSRLLSDRFSAERPKGSFSTLEIQRTEQGDSAMYLCASSLAGGDEEQYFGPGTRLTVT.

This clone appeared once. This chain connects TRBV3-1 (or the pseudogene TRBV3-2) to TRBJ1-6; 8 nucleotides line up with TRBD1. The V gene end was trimmed by 5 bases and the J gene end by 9 bases; junction bases not matched to a gene: 6. The CDR3 consists of 14 residues. Germline V CDR1 and CDR2: LGHDT, YNNKEL (reference sequence). CDR3 sequence reads: CASSTTGGSSPLHF. CDR3 coding DNA: TGTGCCAGCAGCACAACAGGGGGATCTTCACCCCTCCACTTT.

V and J are TRBV5-1 and TRBJ1-6, with TRBD1 identical over 9 bases. The V and J ends lost 5 bases and 3 bases, in that order; junction bases with no gene match: 15. The CDR3 spans 19 residues. Germline lookup yields CDR1 SGHRS and CDR2 YFSETQ. The CDR3 bases are TGCGCCAGCAGTTCCACAGGGGGCCCACCCTCATTCTATAATTCACCCCTCCACTTT. The encoded protein is CASSSTGGPPSFYNSPLHF.

V is TRBV18 and J is TRBJ1-2; TRBD1 matches 10 bases. Germline V lookup: CDR1 KGHSH, CDR2 LQKENI. V was clipped by 4 bases and J by 8 bases; unmatched bases: 13. The CDR3 contains 16 residues. In DNA form, the CDR3 reads TGTGCCAGCTCACAGGGACAGGGGCTGACTTTAAAAGGCTACACCTTC. This sequence encodes CASSQGQGLTLKGYTF.

In its sample, this clone was seen a few times. This chain links TRBV24-1 with TRBJ1-3, with 7 bases identical to TRBD1. Trimming at V came to 3 bases and at J to 2 bases, leaving 3 bases not matched to a gene. The CDR3 spans 15 residues. Germline V lookup: CDR1 KGHDR, CDR2 SFDVKD. CDR3 region: CATSDAGGPGNTIYF. The CDR3 DNA reads TGTGCCACCAGTGATGCAGGGGGTCCTGGAAACACCATATATTTT.

The chain recombines TRBV5-8 with TRBJ1-2, with no clear D. The CDR3 is 14 residues long. Trimming cost V 0 bases and J 6 bases, with 12 bases left between them. Germline CDR1 reads SGHTS; CDR2 reads YDEGEE. The CDR3 DNA reads TGTGCCAGCAGCTTGGGGGTATGGGGAGATGGCTACACCTTC. Amino acids: CASSLGVWGDGYTF.

The chain uses TRBV28 and TRBJ1-2; TRBD1 might be the D (5 bases). Looked up from germline, CDR1 is MDHEN and CDR2 is SYDVKM. The V and J ends lost 5 bases and 6 bases respectively, with 13 bases between them. The CDR3 runs to 13 residues. The CDR3 DNA is TGTGCCAGCAGTACTCCGGGACCCCATGGCTACACCTTC. Translated: CASSTPGPHGYTF.

The V gene is TRBV9, the J gene TRBJ1-6; D gene unclear. Trimming stripped 10 bases from V and 7 bases from J, with 18 bases between. The CDR3 length is 14 residues. Germline V gene data show CDR1 as SGDLS and CDR2 as YYNGEE. CDR3 bases: TGTGCCTCGGGCCAGGCCCTCCTAAATTCACCCCTCCACTTT. It codes for CASGQALLNSPLHF.

The chain employs TRBV12-3 or TRBV12-4 and TRBJ2-1; D tentatively fits TRBD1 or TRBD2 (5 bases each). The CDR3 length is 13 residues. Trimming removed 4 bases from V and 4 bases from J, with 8 bases in between. CDR3 in amino acids: CASSWGRYNEQFF. CDR3 nucleotide sequence: TGTGCCAGCAGTTGGGGACGATACAATGAGCAGTTCTTC.

The chain employs TRBV10-3 and TRBJ2-5; weak D call: TRBD1 (6 bases). The CDR3 spans 15 residues. CDR1 is ENHRY and CDR2 is SYGVKD in the germline V gene. Trimming took off 0 bases at V and 5 bases at J, with 13 bases between the two ends. DNA for the CDR3: TGTGCCATCAGTGAGTCAATACGGCAGGGGGAGACCCAGTACTTC. Encoded protein: CAISESIRQGETQYF.

The chain carries TRBV6-2 or TRBV6-3 and TRBJ2-3, with D unclear. Trimming cost V 0 bases and J 2 bases, with 15 bases left between them. This CDR3 comprises 17 residues. Germline lookup yields CDR1 MNHEY and CDR2 SVGEGT. The CDR3 region is CASSYSAVRGHTDTQYF. The CDR3, as DNA: TGTGCCAGCAGTTACTCGGCCGTCCGAGGCCACACAGATACGCAGTATTTT.

J is TRBJ1-1 and V is TRBV10-3, with D hard to call. V was shortened by 7 bases and J by 11 bases, with 20 bases between the two germline ends. The CDR3 has 13 residues. Germline V gene data show CDR1 as ENHRY and CDR2 as SYGVKD. CDR3 amino acids: CAITSPAVYVAFF. In nucleotides, the CDR3 is TGTGCCATCACCTCCCCGGCGGTGTACGTGGCTTTCTTT.

The rearrangement uses TRBV19 and TRBJ1-6, with D tentatively TRBD1 (5 bases). The ends were cut back, 3 bases at V and 8 bases at J, with 14 bases in the middle. Germline V gene data show CDR1 as LNHDA and CDR2 as SQIVND (reference sequence). There are 15 residues in the CDR3. CDR3 in DNA: TGTGCCAGTAGTATCGCGGACACCAGGGATTCACCCCTCCACTTT. Protein sequence: CASSIADTRDSPLHF.

V and J are TRBV12-3 or TRBV12-4 and TRBJ1-4; no reliable D call. V dropped 3 bases and J dropped 7 bases, with 9 bases sitting between them. The CDR3 runs to 13 residues. CDR3 region: CASSFFGSEKLFF. The CDR3, as DNA: TGTGCCAGCAGTTTTTTCGGGAGTGAAAAACTGTTTTTT.

J is TRBJ2-7 and V is TRBV5-1, with 7 bases aligning to TRBD1. The V and J ends lost 0 bases and 2 bases, in that order; junction bases with no gene match: 8. The CDR3 is made up of 16 amino acids. CDR1 SGHRS and CDR2 YFSETQ come from the germline V gene. As DNA, the CDR3 is TGCGCCAGCAGCTTGGAGTCGGTGACAGGGACCTACGAGCAGTACTTC. Protein: CASSLESVTGTYEQYF.

This sequence joins TRBV2 and TRBJ2-1; D ambiguous. This CDR3 is built from 12 residues. V dropped 4 bases and J dropped 7 bases, with 8 bases sitting between them. Germline V gene data show CDR1 as SNHLY and CDR2 as FYNNEI. The CDR3 region has the DNA TGTGCCAGCAGTGGGTCGGGTAATGAGCAGTTCTTC. It specifies CASSGSGNEQFF. Combining the CDR3 with reference TRBV2 and TRBJ2-1 gives the whole variable domain EPEVTQTPSHQVTQMGQEVILRCVPISNHLYFYWYRQILGQKVEFLVSFYNNEISEKSEIFDDQFSVERPDGSNFTLKIRSTKLEDSAMYFCASSGSGNEQFFGPGTRLTVL.

In this sample, this clone turned up a few times. The chain joins TRBV3-1 (or the pseudogene TRBV3-2) to TRBJ2-7, with 9 bases matching TRBD2. The CDR3 runs to 15 residues. The germline gives CDR1 LGHDT, CDR2 YNNKEL (reference sequence). Trimming removed 1 base from V and 6 bases from J; junction bases left unmatched: 7. The CDR3 sequence: CASSQGGAGGSEQYF. In DNA form, the CDR3 reads TGTGCCAGCAGCCAAGGAGGAGCGGGGGGTTCCGAGCAGTACTTC.

Only one count was recorded for this clone. The V and J genes are TRBV4-1 and TRBJ1-6; D perhaps matches TRBD1 (5 bases). The germline V gene has CDR1 MGHRA and CDR2 YSYEKL. The CDR3 is 13 amino acids. The V gene lost 7 bases and the J gene lost 5 bases, with 9 bases spanning the gap. Here the CDR3 DNA reads TGCGCCAGCAACCCGGGACATAATTCACCCCTCCACTTT. Protein product: CASNPGHNSPLHF.

J is TRBJ1-4 and V is TRBV5-6; D unresolved. Germline assignment: CDR1 SGHDT and CDR2 YYEEEE. The V end was cut by 2 bases, the J end by 4 bases, with 9 bases between. This CDR3 spans 14 amino acids. Here the CDR3 DNA reads TGTGCCAGCAGCTTCGGTGACCTTAATGAAAAACTGTTTTTT. Translated: CASSFGDLNEKLFF.